The 8 T cell receptor beta chains presented below share a single source sample, sequenced in a study of blood T cell repertoires in COVID-19 (dated by TCRdb to between 2020 and 2021). Receptor amplification or capture employed the immunoSEQ multiplex PCR assay. TCRdb holds this immuneACCESS table with in-frame rearrangements only. Some clones are missing; in checked studies, unresolved V genes explain under half, and the rest has no known cause. The sample table holds more than 100,000 clones, of which 79% were seen once. Under 5% of the sample is in the top ten clones. Material for sequencing was peripheral blood. The source of these receptors is an elderly woman with acute or convalescent COVID-19.

CDR3 nucleotide sequence: TGTGCCTGGAGTGTTTTGGGAGCACGCTATGGCTACACCTTC. Translating gives CAWSVLGARYGYTF. This chain links TRBV30 with TRBJ1-2; D gene unclear. This CDR3 is 14 amino acids long. The germline gives CDR1 GTSNPN, CDR2 SVGIG (reference sequence). V was clipped by 0 bases and J by 4 bases, with 12 bases between them.

The chain couples TRBV5-1 to TRBJ2-1, with D possibly matching TRBD2 (5 bases). V dropped 3 bases and J dropped 7 bases, with 8 bases sitting between them. The CDR3 runs to 12 residues. Germline V gene sequence: CDR1 SGHRS, CDR2 YFSETQ. CDR3 DNA: TGCGCCAGCAGCTCCGGACTTAATGAGCAGTTCTTC. This translates into CASSSGLNEQFF.

V is TRBV30 and J is TRBJ2-3, with D possibly matching TRBD2 (7 bases). The germline V and J ends were trimmed by 2 bases and 2 bases, with 17 bases remaining between them. The germline gives CDR1 GTSNPN, CDR2 SVGIG (reference sequence). This CDR3 is built from 16 residues. The CDR3 DNA is TGTGCCTGGAGTTCTCGGGGGGCGCTTTTCACAGATACGCAGTATTTT. Protein: CAWSSRGALFTDTQYF.

The V call is TRBV7-2, the J call TRBJ2-1, with 8 bases identical to TRBD2. In germline, CDR1 is SGHTA, CDR2 FQGNSA. The CDR3 has 14 amino acids. J was trimmed by 11 bases and V by 5 bases; bases with no gene match: 11. As DNA, the CDR3 is TGTGCCAGCAGCCCTACACTAGCGGAAAGGAAGCAGTTCTTC. Translating it yields CASSPTLAERKQFF. The entire variable domain, with the rest obtained from reference TRBV7-2 and TRBJ2-1, is as follows: GAGVSQSPSNKVTEKGKDVELRCDPISGHTALYWYRQSLGQGLEFLIYFQGNSAPDKSGLPSDRFSAERTGGSVSTLTIQRTQQEDSAVYLCASSPTLAERKQFFGPGTRLTVL.

V is TRBV6-1 and J is TRBJ1-5; 8 bases agree with TRBD1. V dropped 4 bases and J dropped 5; count of bases not matched to a gene: 10. The CDR3 runs 16 residues. Per the germline V gene, CDR1 is MNHNS and CDR2 is SASEGT. The CDR3 spells CASSAYPTGDHQPQHF. DNA for the CDR3: TGTGCCAGCAGTGCGTACCCGACAGGGGATCATCAGCCCCAGCATTTT.

This chain joins TRBV27 and TRBJ1-1; D may be TRBD1 (5 bases). V lost 0 bases, J lost 7 bases, and 15 bases lay in between. Germline assignment: CDR1 MNHEY and CDR2 SMNVEV (reference sequence). This CDR3 is built from 15 residues. CDR3 sequence: CASSLSDTGESEAFF. Written as DNA, the CDR3 is TGTGCCAGCAGTTTATCCGACACGGGGGAGAGTGAAGCTTTCTTT.

As DNA, the CDR3 is TGTGCCAGCAGTTACAATCAGGGGGGAAACACCATATATTTT. Protein product: CASSYNQGGNTIYF. The V call is TRBV6-6, the J call TRBJ1-3, with a possible D match to TRBD1 (6 bases). The V end lost 2 bases, the J end lost 4 bases, and 9 bases lay between the germline ends. The CDR3 contains 14 residues. Germline V gene data show CDR1 as MNHNY and CDR2 as SVGAGI (reference sequence).

The V call is TRBV14, the J call TRBJ2-5, with TRBD1 matching over 8 bases. CDR1 is SGHDN and CDR2 is FVKESK in the germline V gene. This CDR3 contains 15 residues. J lost 5 bases, V lost 2 bases, and 7 bases had no gene match. CDR3 in DNA: TGTGCCAGCAGCCAACTGGACAGGGCGGCGGAGACCCAGTACTTC. Translated: CASSQLDRAAETQYF.